One and the same sample provided the 15 T cell receptor beta chains below, sequenced in a study of technical replicates of blood from a handful of donors. Here immunoSEQ multiplex PCR was the method, and the copy in TCRdb shows in-frame clones only, minus some. The repertoire consists of just over 55,000 clones, with 80% to 95% occurring once and the leading ten covering roughly 4.2%. Sequenced material: PBMCs. These receptors were taken from a human donor in good health. Some clones in this sample may be carry-over from other donors' samples.

The V call is TRBV30, the J call TRBJ2-2; 8 bases fit TRBD2. This CDR3 spans 13 amino acids. CDR1 is GTSNPN and CDR2 is SVGIG in the germline V gene (reference sequence). V lost 4 bases and J lost 3; bases outside the gene matches: 1. This CDR3 is CAWTSGYTGELFF. DNA of the CDR3: TGTGCCTGGACTAGCGGGTACACCGGGGAGCTGTTTTTT.

A note on this clone: At one end, the junction sequence differs from germline, possibly due to a read error. The J gene is TRBJ2-6, the V gene TRBV6-1, with 7 bases that match TRBD1. The CDR3 extends over 12 amino acids. Germline values: CDR1 MNHNS, CDR2 SASEGT. The CDR3, as DNA: TGTGCCAGCAGTCCTCGGACAGGAAGGGTTGCTTTC. Translated, it gives CASSPRTGRVAF.

This rearrangement joins TRBV10-3 to TRBJ2-7, with TRBD1 matching 9 bases. The germline V gene has CDR1 ENHRY and CDR2 SYGVKD. This CDR3 region has 14 residues. The junction had 9 bases not matched to a gene; V was cut back by 6 bases and J by 6 bases. CDR3 in DNA: TGTGCCATCAGCCTATCGGGACAGGGTGTCGAGCAGTACTTC. Encoded protein: CAISLSGQGVEQYF.

The V and J genes are TRBV11-2 and TRBJ2-3, with D tentatively TRBD2 (5 bases). Between the trimmed V and J ends, which lost 2 bases and 7 bases, there was a span of 10 bases. Germline CDR1 reads SGHAT; CDR2 reads FQNNGV. This CDR3 contains 13 residues. CDR3: CASSLHPSNTQYF. CDR3 coding DNA: TGTGCCAGCAGCTTACACCCTAGCAATACGCAGTATTTT.

The chain combines TRBV7-2 with TRBJ1-2, with D possibly being TRBD1 (5 bases). The germline CDR1 and CDR2 sequences are SGHTA and FQGNSA. The CDR3 covers 12 residues. Between the trimmed V and J ends, which lost 3 bases and 7 bases, there was a span of 9 bases. In nucleotides, the CDR3 is TGTGCCAGCAGCTTTCCCGGGGGTGGCTACACCTTC. Translation: CASSFPGGGYTF. The variable domain in full, with the rest retrieved from reference TRBV7-2 and TRBJ1-2, is GAGVSQSPSNKVTEKGKDVELRCDPISGHTALYWYRQSLGQGLEFLIYFQGNSAPDKSGLPSDRFSAERTGGSVSTLTIQRTQQEDSAVYLCASSFPGGGYTFGSGTRLTVV.

The V call is TRBV19, the J call TRBJ1-5; no definite D call. Trimming took 3 bases from V and 4 from J, leaving 7 bases between them. Germline lookup yields CDR1 LNHDA and CDR2 SQIVND (reference sequence). This CDR3 is 13 amino acids long. The CDR3 DNA reads as TGTGCCAGTAGTATTAGGGAGAATCAGCCCCAGCATTTT. Protein sequence: CASSIRENQPQHF.

This clone was seen a single time. The chain uses TRBV2 and TRBJ2-7, with no clear D. Trimming pared 3 bases from V and 2 bases from J, leaving 5 bases between. The CDR3 length is 12 residues. CDR1 and CDR2 from the germline V gene are SNHLY and FYNNEI. The CDR3 protein is CASSDFPYEQYF. CDR3 sequence (DNA): TGTGCCAGCAGTGACTTTCCCTACGAGCAGTACTTC.

The V gene is TRBV18, the J gene TRBJ2-7, with 10 bases identical to TRBD1. CDR3 size: 16 residues. Germline CDR1 is KGHSH and CDR2 is LQKENI. V lost 3 bases and J lost 1; bases outside the gene matches: 6. CDR3 in amino acids: CASSPGGTGASYEQYF. The CDR3 DNA is TGTGCCAGCTCACCGGGGGGGACAGGGGCATCCTACGAGCAGTACTTC.

The J gene is TRBJ2-1, the V gene TRBV4-2, with 11 bases matching TRBD2. The germline CDR1 and CDR2 sequences are LGHNA and YNFKEQ. The CDR3 has 16 residues. The V segment lost 4 bases and the J segment 2 bases; nucleotides outside the gene matches: 4. CDR3 sequence: CASSRGLAEPYNEQFF. The CDR3 nucleotides read TGTGCCAGCAGCCGGGGACTAGCGGAACCCTACAATGAGCAGTTCTTC.

This chain connects TRBV7-3 to TRBJ1-3, with D possibly TRBD1 on 5 matching bases. The CDR3 sequence is 16 residues long. Trimming cost V 2 bases and J 0 bases, with 11 bases left between them. CDR1 is SGHTA and CDR2 is FQGTGA in the germline V gene. The CDR3, as DNA: TGTGCCAGCAGCTTATTGGGGCCTTCCTCTGGAAACACCATATATTTT. Protein: CASSLLGPSSGNTIYF.

The chain has TRBV30 and TRBJ1-6, with 7 bases aligning to TRBD1. The junction had 1 base not matched to a gene; V was cut back by 4 bases and J by 4 bases. The CDR3 extends over 13 amino acids. CDR1 and CDR2 (germline): GTSNPN, SVGIG (reference sequence). The CDR3 sequence is CAWTGQYNSPLHF. CDR3 sequence (DNA): TGTGCCTGGACGGGACAGTATAATTCACCCCTCCACTTT.

The genes are TRBV18 and TRBJ2-1, with 11 bases lining up with TRBD2. The germline V gene has CDR1 KGHSH and CDR2 LQKENI. The CDR3 covers 16 residues. V gave up 3 bases and J gave up 7 bases; unmatched junction bases: 8. The CDR3 here is CASSPSRLAGRNEQFF. CDR3 nucleotides: TGTGCCAGCTCACCGTCTAGACTAGCGGGAAGGAATGAGCAGTTCTTC. Combining the CDR3 with reference TRBV18 and TRBJ2-1 gives the whole variable domain NAGVMQNPRHLVRRRGQEARLRCSPMKGHSHVYWYRQLPEEGLKFMVYLQKENIIDESGMPKERFSAEFPKEGPSILRIQQVVRGDSAAYFCASSPSRLAGRNEQFFGPGTRLTVL.

V is TRBV7-9 and J is TRBJ2-3; 8 bases are a match to TRBD2. CDR1 and CDR2 (germline): SEHNR, FQNEAQ (reference sequence). Trimming at V came to 3 bases and at J to 0 bases, leaving 2 bases not matched to a gene. The CDR3 length is 15 residues. CDR3 loop: CASSFPSGSTDTQYF. DNA of the CDR3: TGTGCCAGCAGCTTTCCTAGCGGGAGCACAGATACGCAGTATTTT. The full variable domain, with the rest looked up from reference TRBV7-9 and TRBJ2-3, is DTGVSQNPRHKITKRGQNVTFRCDPISEHNRLYWYRQTLGQGPEFLTYFQNEAQLEKSRLLSDRFSAERPKGSFSTLEIQRTEQGDSAMYLCASSFPSGSTDTQYFGPGTRLTVL.

This chain joins TRBV19 and TRBJ2-1; 11 bases match TRBD2. The CDR3 spans 15 residues. In germline, CDR1 is LNHDA, CDR2 SQIVND (reference sequence). The trim removed 4 bases at V and 5 bases at J, leaving 4 bases unmatched. The CDR3 is CASSTGTSGNNEQFF. For the CDR3, the DNA is TGTGCCAGTAGTACAGGGACTAGCGGAAACAATGAGCAGTTCTTC.

This chain links TRBV19 with TRBJ1-5; weak D call: TRBD1 (6 bases). Trimming cost V 2 bases and J 2 bases, with 10 bases left between them. This CDR3 contains 15 residues. CDR1 and CDR2 (germline): LNHDA, SQIVND (reference sequence). In DNA form, the CDR3 reads TGTGCCAGTAGTATACAGGGGACGGGCAATCAGCCCCAGCATTTT. It specifies CASSIQGTGNQPQHF. The whole variable domain, filled in from reference TRBV19 and TRBJ1-5, reads DGGITQSPKYLFRKEGQNVTLSCEQNLNHDAMYWYRQDPGQGLRLIYYSQIVNDFQKGDIAEGYSVSREKKESFPLTVTSAQKNPTAFYLCASSIQGTGNQPQHFGDGTRLSIL.